Given below is one TCR beta chain in context. Its target is not known. This CDR3 has 15 residues. Germline assignment: CDR1 SGHTS and CDR2 YDEGEE. With 7 bases removed from V and 0 bases from J, the gap between germline ends came to 13 bases. The entry originates in a study of CD8 T cells in ankylosing spondylitis. By quantitative 5'-RACE with molecular barcodes, the TCR beta libraries were made. In TCRdb, the 5' RACE reads were re-called with MiXCR into one record per CDR3 protein. The repertoire holds more than 600,000 distinct CDR3 sequences, with under 20% as singletons. Broader study findings: Earlier literature documents some of the motif variants in reactive arthritis synovial fluid and blood. Typical of ankylosing spondylitis blood, it appeared, was a TCR beta motif of eight highly homologous variants.

The source material was blood, either unsorted or a sorted T cell fraction (not recorded which). The TCR comes from a male donor with ankylosing spondylitis. The gene calls are TRBV5-8 and TRBJ2-2; D remains ambiguous. The CDR3 region is CASRYVASNTGELFF. Written as DNA, the CDR3 is TGTGCCAGCCGTTATGTCGCCTCGAACACCGGGGAGCTGTTTTTT.